This T cell receptor (beta chain) is from a study of cytomegalovirus exposure and HLA in healthy donors. V was cut by 0 bases and J by 3 bases, with 9 bases left in between. Germline assignment: CDR1 SGHTS and CDR2 YDEGEE. The CDR3 loop spans 14 amino acids. Notes on the study in general: The productive fraction for most TCR beta V segments was about 90% or about 30% in an earlier analysis.

Comment on this clone: What it recognizes is unknown.

Primers included in the PCR were 60 Vbeta and 13 Jbeta primers. Clones were sequenced by immunoSEQ multiplex PCR, and TCRdb holds only the in-frame ones, with some missing. The sample has some 200,000 clones, approximately 80% seen once. Sequenced input: PBMCs. The clonotype originates from a boy younger than 10 in good health and CMV-seronegative. The J gene is TRBJ1-2, the V gene TRBV5-8; a weak D match, TRBD1 (6 bases). CDR3 in amino acids: CASSLGQAYYGYTF. Written as DNA, the CDR3 is TGTGCCAGCAGCTTGGGACAGGCCTACTATGGCTACACCTTC.